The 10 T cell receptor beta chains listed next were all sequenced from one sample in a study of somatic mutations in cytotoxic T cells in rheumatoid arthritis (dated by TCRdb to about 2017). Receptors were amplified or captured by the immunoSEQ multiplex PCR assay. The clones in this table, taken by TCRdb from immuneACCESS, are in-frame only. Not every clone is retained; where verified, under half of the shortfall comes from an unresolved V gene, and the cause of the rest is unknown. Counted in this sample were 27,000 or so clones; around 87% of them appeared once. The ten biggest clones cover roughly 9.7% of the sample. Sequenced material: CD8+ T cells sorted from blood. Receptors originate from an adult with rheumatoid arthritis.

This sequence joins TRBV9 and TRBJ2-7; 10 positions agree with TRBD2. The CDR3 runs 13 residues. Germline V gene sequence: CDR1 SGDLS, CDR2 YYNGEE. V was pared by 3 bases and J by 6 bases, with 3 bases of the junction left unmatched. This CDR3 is CASSASGSSEQYF. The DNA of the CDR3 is TGTGCCAGCAGCGCTAGCGGGAGTAGCGAGCAGTACTTC. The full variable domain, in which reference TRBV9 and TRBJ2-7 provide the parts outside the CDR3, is DSGVTQTPKHLITATGQRVTLRCSPRSGDLSVYWYQQSLDQGLQFLIQYYNGEERAKGNILERFSAQQFPDLHSELNLSSLELGDSALYFCASSASGSSEQYFGPGTRLTVT.

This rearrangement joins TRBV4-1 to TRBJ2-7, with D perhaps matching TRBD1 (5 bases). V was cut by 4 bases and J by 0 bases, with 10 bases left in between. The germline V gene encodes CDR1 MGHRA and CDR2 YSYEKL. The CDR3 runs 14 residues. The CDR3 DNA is TGCGCCAGCAGCCTCCCAGGGTACTCCTACGAGCAGTACTTC. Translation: CASSLPGYSYEQYF.

For the CDR3, the DNA is TGTGCCAGCAGCTTTGAGGGTGACTATGGCTACACCTTC. Its protein product is CASSFEGDYGYTF. The chain uses TRBV7-9 and TRBJ1-2; D not resolved. V was shortened by 3 bases and J by 3 bases, with 8 bases between the two germline ends. Germline V gene lookup returns CDR1 SEHNR and CDR2 FQNEAQ (reference sequence). CDR3 length: 13 residues.

CDR3 nucleotide sequence: TGTGCCAGCAGTGTAATAGGGGACAGTTTACAAGAAGGAGGCTACACCTTC. Residues: CASSVIGDSLQEGGYTF. The chain has TRBV27 and TRBJ1-2, with 7 bases that match TRBD1. The CDR3 contains 17 residues. The V and J ends lost 5 bases and 8 bases, in that order; junction bases with no gene match: 20. Germline V lookup: CDR1 MNHEY, CDR2 SMNVEV (reference sequence).

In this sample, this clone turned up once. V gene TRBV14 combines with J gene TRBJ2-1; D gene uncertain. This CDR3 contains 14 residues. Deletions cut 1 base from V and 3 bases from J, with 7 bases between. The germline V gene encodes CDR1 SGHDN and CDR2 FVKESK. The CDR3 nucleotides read TGTGCCAGCAGCCAAGTCCTGGGCTACAATGAGCAGTTCTTC. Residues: CASSQVLGYNEQFF.

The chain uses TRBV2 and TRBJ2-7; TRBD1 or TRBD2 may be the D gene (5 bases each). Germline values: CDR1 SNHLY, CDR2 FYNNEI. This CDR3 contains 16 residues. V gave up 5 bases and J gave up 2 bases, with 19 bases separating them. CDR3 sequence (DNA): TGTGCCAGCAGTTCCTTTTTGGGGGAGTCCCCCTACGAGCAGTACTTC. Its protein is CASSSFLGESPYEQYF.

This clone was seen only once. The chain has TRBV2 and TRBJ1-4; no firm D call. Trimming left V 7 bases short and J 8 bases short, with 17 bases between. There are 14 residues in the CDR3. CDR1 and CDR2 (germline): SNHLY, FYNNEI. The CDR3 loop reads CASIPGSDREKLFF. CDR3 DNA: TGTGCCAGCATCCCGGGCTCCGACCGAGAAAAACTGTTTTTT.

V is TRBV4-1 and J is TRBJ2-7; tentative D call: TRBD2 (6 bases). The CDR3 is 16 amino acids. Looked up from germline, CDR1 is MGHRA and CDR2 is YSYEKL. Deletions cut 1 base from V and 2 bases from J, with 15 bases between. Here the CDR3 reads CASSQVIREFAYEQYF. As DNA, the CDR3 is TGCGCCAGCAGCCAAGTTATTCGGGAGTTCGCCTACGAGCAGTACTTC.

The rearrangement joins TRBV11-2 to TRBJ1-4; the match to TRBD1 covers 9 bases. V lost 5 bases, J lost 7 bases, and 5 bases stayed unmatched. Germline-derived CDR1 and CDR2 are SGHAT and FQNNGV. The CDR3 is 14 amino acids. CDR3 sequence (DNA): TGTGCCAGCAGCAGCTGGACAGGGGCTGAAAAACTGTTTTTT. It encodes CASSSWTGAEKLFF.

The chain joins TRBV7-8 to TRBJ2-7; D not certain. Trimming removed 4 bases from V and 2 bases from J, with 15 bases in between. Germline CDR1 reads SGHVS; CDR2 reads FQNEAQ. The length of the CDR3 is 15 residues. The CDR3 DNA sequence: TGTGCCAGCAGCTCCTCCGGTCAATTAGCCTACGAGCAGTACTTC. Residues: CASSSSGQLAYEQYF.